The entry below describes one T cell receptor beta chain. The source of the sample is a study of blood T cell repertoires in COVID-19. The CDR3 length is 16 residues. The assay was immunoSEQ multiplex PCR, and TCRdb's table has in-frame clones only and misses some. The table records around 300,000 clones, 85% of them present only once. Participant reports of clinical history set cohort assignment. This TCR was recovered from a woman between 45 and 60 years old who had recovered from COVID-19. Sequenced: PBMCs or T cells enriched from blood (not recorded which). This sequence joins TRBV21-1 and TRBJ1-4; TRBD1 reflects the table's D call only, with no check against the DNA. TRBV21-1 is noted as a pseudogene. The CDR3 spells CASSKVRDRNTTELFF. In nucleotides, the CDR3 is TGTGCCAGCAGCAAAGTTAGGGACAGGAATACGACTGAACTGTTTTTT.